This TCR beta chain appears in the sequencing data of a study of blood T cell repertoires in COVID-19 (TCRdb year 2020). Some background on the complete study: Samples covering the acute and convalescent phases of COVID-19 were provided by collaborators in the United States, Italy and Spain. The prospective study material was composed of cDNA or gDNA derived from T cells, B-cell-depleted T cells, or PBMCs. Deeply sampled blood TCRbeta repertoires from subjects exposed to, actively infected with, or recovered from COVID-19 were included in the dataset. A freely available public database, intended as a resource for researchers studying the immune response to SARS-CoV-2, is where the repertoires were released. Samples came from the ongoing ImmuneRACE study (first 160 participants) plus 1,254 subjects from 6 global collaborators. A de-identified subject ID, COVID-19 status, age in years and sex were almost always included in the sample metadata. Where available, HLA class I and class II types were obtained from metadata supplied by the sample provider rather than from assay-based typing. Findings and caveats that apply to the study as a whole: The quantity of clinical and demographic metadata differed by source and by participant and was supplied without curation.

Each collaborating institution followed its own protocols to collect whole blood in K2EDTA tubes. For TCRbeta analysis, collaborators shipped samples in one of three forms: frozen whole blood, isolated PBMCs, or DNA extracted from either of those sample types. Clipping removes 0 bases from V and 10 bases from J, with 4 as the unmatched junction base count. The CDR3 spans 14 residues, from the cysteine through the phenylalanine. Solely the CDR3 DNA is kept, with 42 bases framed from the first base. From a lookup of the germline V gene, CDR1 and CDR2 are KGHSH and LQKENI. With respect to this clone: Its antigen specificity is not known. The sample holds no much larger clone one base away, and base qualities are not on file.

TCRbeta CDR3 regions were amplified from genomic DNA using the immunoSEQ Assay, a bias-controlled multiplex PCR. As for how the authors treated the data: Within the assay, amplification of reference gene primers was used to estimate how many nucleated cells each sample contained. To quantify the absolute abundance of each unique TCRbeta CDR3 rearrangement, sequence reads were collapsed and filtered. For each sample, productive Simpson clonality was calculated as the square root of Simpson's diversity index over productive rearrangements. In its TCRdb copy, this immuneACCESS table keeps in-frame sequences only and misses some clones. Where compared with another copy, unresolved V genes explain less than half of these, and the others have no known cause. V and J calls and clone size come straight from that table; D and trimming were deduced from the DNA. In this sample the table shows about 120,000 clones, about 81% of which occur a single time. 3.8% of the sample comes from the top ten.

The sequence is built from TRBV18 and TRBJ2-5; 11 central nucleotides agree with TRBD1. This TCR came from a woman between 45 and 65 years old with acute or convalescent COVID-19. The sample was peripheral blood. The CDR3 corresponds to CASSPPGTGGDQYF. The sequenced DNA is TGTGCCAGCTCACCACCCGGGACAGGGGGGGACCAGTACTTC.